Listed below are T cell receptor beta chains from one sample, sequenced in a study of T cells in Graves' hyperthyroidism and ophthalmopathy. One entry per CDR3 protein, called by TCRdb with MiXCR from the multiplex PCR reads. The sample includes 640,000 or so distinct CDR3 sequences, approximately 15% of them seen just once. What was sequenced was blood. The receptors shown here come from a woman aged 18-29 years with Graves' ophthalmopathy. The CDR3 runs from the conserved cysteine through the conserved F or W. The D gene is left open where the match is weak. Clone size is given for some rows only: seen once, a few or many times, or a class if the clone is expanded.

.	TRBV2	TRBJ1-5	.	CASSGPSVGDIQLAQHF	TGTGCCAGCAGCGGGCCCAGTGTGGGGGACATCCAGTTAGCCCAGCATTTT
many	TRBV28	TRBJ1-5	.	CASIGQGSQPQHF	TGTGCCAGCATCGGCCAGGGGAGCCAGCCCCAGCATTTT
few	TRBV27	TRBJ2-6	.	CASSAGLGGGANVLTF	TGTGCCAGCTCCGCGGGCTTAGGGGGTGGGGCCAACGTCCTGACTTTC
.	TRBV5-1	TRBJ2-1	.	CASSLIARIYNEQFF	TGCGCCAGCAGCTTAATAGCCAGAATTTACAATGAGCAGTTCTTC
many	TRBV28	TRBJ2-6	.	CASKGPHGSGANVLTF	TGTGCCAGCAAAGGCCCACACGGCTCTGGGGCCAACGTCCTGACTTTC
.	TRBV9	TRBJ2-1	.	CASSVVQSGHEQFF	TGTGCCAGCAGCGTAGTCCAGTCGGGGCACGAGCAGTTCTTC
.	TRBV9	TRBJ2-1	TRBD2	CASSVVGLADNEQFF	TGTGCCAGCAGCGTAGTCGGACTAGCGGACAATGAGCAGTTCTTC
.	TRBV10-3	TRBJ2-3	.	CAIRKEGTDTQYF	TGTGCCATCAGAAAAGAAGGGACAGATACGCAGTATTTT
many	TRBV12-3/TRBV12-4	TRBJ2-5	.	CASSLGGAVQETQYF	TGTGCCAGCAGTTTAGGAGGGGCAGTGCAAGAGACCCAGTACTTC
many	TRBV29-1	TRBJ1-1	.	CSVDTPMNTEAFF	TGCAGCGTGGACACCCCTATGAACACTGAAGCTTTCTTT
many	TRBV2	TRBJ2-3	.	CASSGVAVPPTDTQYF	TGTGCCAGCAGTGGAGTCGCGGTCCCACCCACAGATACGCAGTATTTT
many	TRBV7-2	TRBJ1-3	.	CASSLRAVGSSGNTIYF	TGTGCCAGCAGCTTAAGGGCCGTGGGGAGCTCTGGAAACACCATATATTTT
.	TRBV3-1	TRBJ2-7	TRBD1	CASSTLGTGYEQYF	TGTGCCAGCAGCACTCTCGGGACAGGCTACGAGCAGTACTTC
.	TRBV19	TRBJ2-1	TRBD2	CASSIVSSGNEQFF	TGTGCCAGTAGTATAGTGTCTAGCGGCAATGAGCAGTTCTTC
many	TRBV30	TRBJ2-5	.	CAWSVSLAKETQYF	TGTGCCTGGAGTGTAAGTCTAGCGAAAGAGACCCAGTACTTC
many	TRBV27	TRBJ1-2	.	CASSLSQGNYGYTF	TGTGCCAGCAGTTTATCCCAGGGGAACTATGGCTACACCTTC
many	TRBV7-2	TRBJ2-7	TRBD2	CASSLDERVAGWYEQYF	TGTGCCAGCAGCTTAGATGAGAGGGTAGCGGGATGGTACGAGCAGTACTTC
many	TRBV11-3	TRBJ2-2	.	CASSSYGSTGELFF	TGTGCCAGCAGCTCATATGGAAGCACCGGGGAGCTGTTTTTT
many	TRBV24-1	TRBJ2-5	TRBD1	CATSDFGTAPGTQYF	TGTGCCACCAGTGATTTTGGGACAGCCCCGGGGACCCAGTACTTC
.	TRBV9	TRBJ2-7	TRBD2	CASSAGTSGRNEQYF	TGTGCCAGCAGCGCAGGAACTAGCGGGAGGAACGAGCAGTACTTC
many	TRBV7-2	TRBJ1-5	.	CASSPRGGGGNQPQHF	TGTGCCAGCAGCCCGCGGGGGGGAGGCGGCAATCAGCCCCAGCATTTT
.	TRBV29-1	TRBJ2-7	.	CSAAVGYEQYF	TGCAGCGCAGCGGTAGGCTACGAGCAGTACTTC
many	TRBV7-2	TRBJ1-5	.	CASSLEAVGLGSNQPQHF	TGTGCCAGCAGCTTAGAGGCGGTAGGGTTAGGGAGCAATCAGCCCCAGCATTTT
few	TRBV10-3	TRBJ1-3	.	CATARGSTIYF	TGTGCCACCGCCCGAGGATCTACCATATATTTT
.	TRBV20-1	TRBJ1-2	.	CSAFIGTELYGYTF	TGCAGTGCTTTCATAGGGACGGAGTTATATGGCTACACCTTC
many	TRBV6-2/TRBV6-3	TRBJ2-7	.	CASRSPRNGQYF	TGTGCCAGCAGGTCGCCCCGAAACGGGCAGTACTTC
.	TRBV7-2	TRBJ2-2	.	CASSLGGSLNTGKLFF	TGTGCCAGCAGCTTAGGGGGCTCTTTGAACACCGGGAAGCTGTTTTTT
.	TRBV29-1	TRBJ2-7	TRBD1	CSVDIGTASYEQYF	TGCAGCGTTGATATCGGGACAGCATCCTACGAGCAGTACTTC